The clone carrying this TCR beta chain was observed once. These data belong to a study of blood T cell repertoires in COVID-19. About the study: Samples representing acute and convalescent COVID-19 were sourced from the United States, Italy and Spain. PBMCs, B-cell-depleted T cells, or T cells were the source of the cDNA or gDNA that made up the material.

How the authors handled the data: Reference gene primer amplification yielded estimated nucleated cell counts. TCRdb's copy holds only in-frame clones and misses some; the assay was immunoSEQ multiplex PCR. That table gives V, J and clone size, and the DNA gave D and trimming. The data contain about 200,000 clones, 86% of them singletons. Germline CDR1 is LNHDA and CDR2 is SQIVND (reference sequence). This CDR3 spans 13 amino acids. Trimming stripped 6 bases from V and 1 base from J, with 9 bases between. What was sequenced was peripheral blood. V usage is TRBV19 and J usage is TRBJ2-5; D is perhaps TRBD2 (6 bases). This receptor was taken from a woman between 70 and 85 years old with acute or convalescent COVID-19. CDR3 protein: CASSRRGQETQYF. The CDR3 DNA follows: TGTGCCAGTAGCAGGCGGGGCCAAGAGACCCAGTACTTC.